This TCR beta chain comes out of a study of T-cell memory formation after mild COVID-19. Study background: TCR clusters largely stayed donor specific. General study results and limits: Contracting clones from day 15 to 85 showed balanced CD4/CD8; later expanders favored CD4+. A subset of responding clones appeared in pre-infection memory, suggesting cross-reactive memory joined. Nothing confirmed that second-wave clones peaking on day 37 were specific for SARS-CoV-2.

A note on this clonotype: As yet, its antigen is unknown.

TCRdb called the 5' RACE reads again in MiXCR, with one record for every CDR3 protein. The sample has some 150,000 distinct CDR3 sequences, about 23% seen once. CDR1 is SGHVS and CDR2 is FNYEAQ in the germline V gene. The CDR3 runs to 14 residues. V dropped 5 bases and J dropped 4 bases, with 14 bases sitting between them. The sequence was obtained from an adult woman who had mild COVID-19 (a few samples of this study predate the infection). Cell type and time point are not known. Sequenced: PBMCs or a T cell subset sorted from them (not recorded which). The chain uses TRBV7-6 and TRBJ1-2; D possibly corresponds to TRBD1 (6 bases). The CDR3 here is CASSPQGSVYGYTF. Written as DNA, the CDR3 is TGTGCCAGCAGCCCACAGGGATCGGTCTATGGCTACACCTTC.